The 27 T cell receptor beta chains below all came from one sample that was sequenced in a study of OX40 agonist ivuxolimab in advanced cancers. Clones were sequenced by immunoSEQ multiplex PCR, and TCRdb holds only the in-frame ones, with some missing. The sample lists about 62,000 clones; 79% were seen once. Material: CD4+ or CD8+ T cells sorted from blood, obtained in a trial of the OX40 agonist ivuxolimab. These receptors were collected from an adult with an advanced solid tumor such as melanoma, head and neck, liver or kidney cancer.

In this sample, this clone turned up once. J is TRBJ1-2 and V is TRBV10-3; no clear D gene. Trimming left V 2 bases short and J 0 bases short, with 13 bases between. This CDR3 spans 16 amino acids. Germline loops: CDR1 ENHRY, CDR2 SYGVKD. CDR3 nucleotide sequence: TGTGCCATCAGTGAGAGGGCAGGAGAAGCTAACTATGGCTACACCTTC. This encodes CAISERAGEANYGYTF.

The gene calls are TRBV7-2 and TRBJ1-3; D may be TRBD1 (6 bases). Trimming removed 6 bases from V and 4 bases from J, with 16 bases in between. CDR1 and CDR2 (germline): SGHTA, FQGNSA. The CDR3 length is 15 residues. The CDR3 here is CASSLGPGAGNTIYF. Written as DNA, the CDR3 is TGTGCCAGCAGTCTAGGCCCGGGGGCGGGAAACACCATATATTTT.

This clone appeared a single time. V and J are TRBV28 and TRBJ2-3; D unresolved. Per the germline V gene, CDR1 is MDHEN and CDR2 is SYDVKM. V was clipped by 1 base and J by 1 base, with 12 bases between them. The CDR3 covers 16 residues. CDR3 protein: CASSLFPGSGTDTQYF. CDR3 sequence (DNA): TGTGCCAGCAGTTTATTTCCCGGCTCTGGCACAGATACGCAGTATTTT.

This sequence joins TRBV6-6 and TRBJ1-2; 8 nucleotides line up with TRBD1. The CDR3 covers 14 residues. Germline-derived CDR1 and CDR2 are MNHNY and SVGAGI (reference sequence). V gave up 6 bases and J gave up 4 bases; unmatched junction bases: 7. The CDR3 region has the DNA TGTGCCAGCAGCCTCGGACAGGGACTCTATGGCTACACCTTC. Its protein product is CASSLGQGLYGYTF.

The chain is built from TRBV25-1 and TRBJ2-1; D not certain. Germline CDR1 and CDR2: MGHDK and SYGVNS. This CDR3 region has 16 residues. V was clipped by 3 bases and J by 0 bases, with 12 bases between them. CDR3 nucleotides: TGTGCCAGCAGTGATCCCCTTCGGACCTCCTACAATGAGCAGTTCTTC. Translation gives CASSDPLRTSYNEQFF.

The chain carries TRBV18 and TRBJ1-4; D is perhaps TRBD1 (6 bases). With 1 base removed from V and 8 bases from J, the gap between germline ends came to 11 bases. The CDR3 consists of 14 residues. Germline CDR1 and CDR2: KGHSH and LQKENI. The CDR3 protein is CASSPLDRPEKLFF. The CDR3 DNA is TGTGCCAGCTCACCACTCGACAGGCCCGAAAAACTGTTTTTT.

The chain has TRBV9 and TRBJ1-1, with unresolved D. The CDR3 is made up of 16 amino acids. The germline gives CDR1 SGDLS, CDR2 YYNGEE. Trimming took 3 bases from V and 2 from J, leaving 17 bases between them. The CDR3 DNA follows: TGTGCCAGCAGCGCGAGTAGTAGAGAGGGTAACACTGAAGCTTTCTTT. Its translation: CASSASSREGNTEAFF. The variable domain in full, completed from reference TRBV9 and TRBJ1-1, reads DSGVTQTPKHLITATGQRVTLRCSPRSGDLSVYWYQQSLDQGLQFLIQYYNGEERAKGNILERFSAQQFPDLHSELNLSSLELGDSALYFCASSASSREGNTEAFFGQGTRLTVV.

This clone was recorded once. V is TRBV19 and J is TRBJ1-1, with a tentative D call TRBD1 (5 bases). Germline loops: CDR1 LNHDA, CDR2 SQIVND (reference sequence). The V and J ends lost 5 bases and 1 base respectively, with 17 bases between them. This CDR3 is built from 16 residues. Here the CDR3 DNA reads TGTGCCAGTAGTCTTACCGGGACGACCCCGAACACTGAAGCTTTCTTT. Its translation: CASSLTGTTPNTEAFF.

The V and J genes are TRBV13 and TRBJ2-1; weak D call: TRBD2 (6 bases). V was trimmed by 5 bases and J by 0 bases, leaving 17 bases between them. CDR3 length: 17 residues. From germline, CDR1 is PRHDT and CDR2 FYEKMQ (reference sequence). The CDR3 here is CASSPAPGDVSYNEQFF. The CDR3 nucleotides are TGTGCCAGCAGCCCAGCTCCGGGGGATGTCTCCTACAATGAGCAGTTCTTC.

In its sample, this clone ranks as medium-sized. This chain uses TRBV7-3 with TRBJ1-3, with 7 bases fitting TRBD1. CDR1 and CDR2 (germline): SGHTA, FQGTGA. The CDR3 covers 13 residues. V shed 5 bases, J shed 4 bases, and the junction held 2 bases outside the gene matches. CDR3: CASSLGQGNTIYF. CDR3 coding DNA: TGTGCCAGCAGCCTGGGACAGGGAAACACCATATATTTT.

This clone appeared many times. This chain joins TRBV27 and TRBJ2-2; D gene uncertain. Germline V gives CDR1 MNHEY, CDR2 SMNVEV (reference sequence). Trimming stripped 8 bases from V and 7 bases from J, with 5 bases between. The CDR3 length is 10 residues. CDR3 sequence reads: CASEFGELFF. CDR3 bases: TGTGCCAGCGAGTTCGGGGAGCTGTTTTTT.

This chain links TRBV19 with TRBJ1-4, with D maybe TRBD1 (6 bases). CDR3 length: 14 residues. CDR1 LNHDA and CDR2 SQIVND come from the germline V gene (reference sequence). V was trimmed by 4 bases and J by 7 bases, leaving 13 bases between them. CDR3 in DNA: TGTGCCAGTAGTAAAAGAGGGGGTAGTGAAAAACTGTTTTTT. Amino acid sequence: CASSKRGGSEKLFF.

This clone was counted a few times. In DNA form, the CDR3 reads TGTGCCTGGAGTTCCTCGGACAGGGGGCTAGAGACCCAGTACTTC. Amino acid sequence: CAWSSSDRGLETQYF. This chain connects TRBV30 to TRBJ2-5; 11 bases match TRBD1. Germline V CDR1 and CDR2: GTSNPN, SVGIG (reference sequence). Trimming cost V 2 bases and J 4 bases; bases outside gene matches: 6. The CDR3 runs 15 residues. The full variable domain, with the rest looked up from reference TRBV30 and TRBJ2-5, is SQTIHQWPATLVQPVGSPLSLECTVEGTSNPNLYWYRQAAGRGLQLLFYSVGIGQISSEVPQNLSASRPQDRQFILSSKKLLLSDSGFYLCAWSSSDRGLETQYFGPGTRLLVL.

The chain recombines TRBV6-5 with TRBJ2-7; 7 positions match TRBD2. V lost 6 bases and J lost 3; bases outside the gene matches: 11. The CDR3 totals 15 residues. Per the germline V gene, CDR1 is MNHEY and CDR2 is SVGAGI. This chain's CDR3 is CASSDGASGVYEQYF. CDR3 in DNA: TGTGCCAGCAGCGACGGGGCTAGCGGAGTCTACGAGCAGTACTTC.

The rearrangement links TRBV7-3 to TRBJ2-3, with 7 nucleotides matching TRBD1. The CDR3 loop spans 15 amino acids. Germline values: CDR1 SGHTA, CDR2 FQGTGA. V gave up 4 bases and J gave up 4 bases; unmatched junction bases: 8. CDR3 sequence reads: CASSSTGSRADTQYF. The CDR3 DNA reads TGTGCCAGCAGCTCGACAGGGAGTCGGGCAGATACGCAGTATTTT.

V gene TRBV19 combines with J gene TRBJ2-1; D is uncertain. Trimming shortened V by 5 bases and J by 5 bases, and 10 bases separated the two germline ends. Germline V gene lookup returns CDR1 LNHDA and CDR2 SQIVND (reference sequence). CDR3 length equals 13 residues. The CDR3 DNA is TGTGCCAGTAGTCCTACAGCTAACAATGAGCAGTTCTTC. Its translation is CASSPTANNEQFF.

This chain links TRBV5-4 with TRBJ2-2; 7 nucleotides match TRBD1. The CDR3 sequence is 16 residues long. The germline CDR1 and CDR2 sequences are SGHNT and YYREEE (reference sequence). Trimming took 3 bases from V and 4 from J; bases not matched to a gene: 9. The CDR3 DNA reads as TGTGCCAGCAGCTACAGACAGGGCGAAGCCACCGGGGAGCTGTTTTTT. Its protein is CASSYRQGEATGELFF.

V gene TRBV29-1 combines with J gene TRBJ1-1, with TRBD1 matching 7 bases. Losses at the gene ends were 6 bases for V and 6 bases for J; bases not matched to a gene: 4. In germline, CDR1 is SQVTM, CDR2 ANQGSEA. This CDR3 has 11 residues. The CDR3 here is CSVGTDPEAFF. CDR3 in DNA: TGCAGCGTCGGGACAGATCCTGAAGCTTTCTTT.

The V and J genes are TRBV6-1 and TRBJ2-5; D is uncertain. The CDR3 totals 14 residues. The germline V gene encodes CDR1 MNHNS and CDR2 SASEGT. Trimming took 7 bases from V and 2 from J, leaving 14 bases between them. CDR3 protein: CASTLGLPQETQYF. The CDR3 DNA sequence: TGTGCCAGCACCCTAGGGTTGCCACAAGAGACCCAGTACTTC.

Only one count was recorded for this clone. The chain is built from TRBV7-9 and TRBJ1-2, with 10 bases that match TRBD1. The V gene's germline CDR1 is SEHNR and CDR2 FQNEAQ (reference sequence). The CDR3 totals 13 residues. The J segment lost 8 bases and the V segment lost 5 bases, leaving 5 bases of the junction unmatched. Here the CDR3 reads CASSRQGADGYTF. The CDR3 coding sequence is TGTGCCAGCAGCCGACAGGGGGCGGACGGCTACACCTTC.

The gene calls are TRBV10-3 and TRBJ2-2; 9 bases are shared with TRBD2. CDR1 ENHRY and CDR2 SYGVKD come from the germline V gene. This CDR3 contains 16 residues. Germline trimming cut 4 bases from V and 3 bases from J; bases unmatched to any gene: 6. CDR3 sequence: CAISGGTSKDTGELFF. The CDR3 DNA reads TGTGCCATCAGTGGTGGGACTAGCAAGGACACCGGGGAGCTGTTTTTT.

The chain couples TRBV5-1 to TRBJ2-7; 8 positions match TRBD1. The trim removed 2 bases at V and 4 bases at J, leaving 5 bases unmatched. CDR1 SGHRS and CDR2 YFSETQ come from the germline V gene. The CDR3 consists of 14 residues. CDR3 bases: TGCGCCAGCAGCTTAAGGACAGGGAGGTACGAGCAGTACTTC. As protein: CASSLRTGRYEQYF.

The V call is TRBV18, the J call TRBJ2-3, with 10 bases lining up with TRBD2. Germline lookup yields CDR1 KGHSH and CDR2 LQKENI. V lost 3 bases to trimming and J lost 3 bases; unmatched junction nucleotides: 9. This CDR3 contains 17 residues. DNA for the CDR3: TGTGCCAGCTCACCGATGGCTAGCGGGAGTTTGACAGATACGCAGTATTTT. As protein: CASSPMASGSLTDTQYF.

J is TRBJ2-7 and V is TRBV4-1; TRBD1 matches 11 bases. Germline CDR1 MGHRA, CDR2 YSYEKL. The CDR3 spans 18 residues. J was trimmed by 4 bases and V by 3 bases; bases with no gene match: 14. CDR3 nucleotides: TGCGCCAGCAGCCACGTACTCATGGTTGGACAGGGGGCTTACGAGCAGTACTTC. Amino acid sequence: CASSHVLMVGQGAYEQYF.

CDR3 DNA: TGTGCCAGCAGCATGGGGACAGGGGGGGCGAATCAGCCCCAGCATTTT. As protein: CASSMGTGGANQPQHF. V gene TRBV7-8 combines with J gene TRBJ1-5; 11 bases agree with TRBD1. J gave up 4 bases and V 5 bases, and 7 bases lay outside the gene matches. Germline V gives CDR1 SGHVS, CDR2 FQNEAQ. This CDR3 has 16 residues.

The chain uses TRBV6-5 and TRBJ2-3; no definite D call. The CDR3 loop spans 12 amino acids. CDR1 MNHEY and CDR2 SVGAGI come from the germline V gene. CDR3 region: CATREPTDTQYF. CDR3 in DNA: TGTGCAACGAGAGAACCCACAGATACGCAGTATTTT.

The chain carries TRBV6-6 and TRBJ2-7; TRBD1 agrees at 8 bases. J lost 0 bases, V lost 6 bases, and 7 bases had no gene match. The CDR3 is made up of 15 amino acids. Per germline, CDR1 MNHNY and CDR2 SVGAGI (reference sequence). DNA for the CDR3: TGTGCCAGCAGGGCAGGGGGCTTCAACTCCTACGAGCAGTACTTC. Encoded protein: CASRAGGFNSYEQYF.